This TCR beta chain came from a study of shared clonotypes between healthy human individuals. Study-wide context: Aged 18 to 49, the donors were a couple of women and a few men. Broader study findings: Naive subsets, compared against memory subsets, generally had larger estimated richness values.

HIV-negative, healthy adults without recent acute infections or vaccinations were the donors. Comments on this clone: Antigen unknown.

The authors distributed each subset's genomic DNA evenly over several immunoSEQ plates. Sequencing was performed with immunoSEQ multiplex PCR; in TCRdb, only in-frame clones are kept and a portion is missing. The sample records roughly 2 million clones, around 95% being singletons. The specimen sequenced was naive CD4+ T cells sorted from blood. Subset noted: CD45RA+ positively selected. This TCR was recovered from a man between 18 and 29 years old in good health.

CDR3 sequence reads: CASSNGTRPYEQYF. CDR3 coding DNA: TGCGCCAGCAGCAACGGGACTCGGCCCTACGAGCAGTACTTC. The chain is built from TRBV5-1 and TRBJ2-7; D may be TRBD2 (6 bases). Looked up from germline, CDR1 is SGHRS and CDR2 is YFSETQ. The ends were cut back, 4 bases at V and 2 bases at J, with 13 bases in the middle. This CDR3 contains 14 residues.